The 9 T cell receptor beta chains given below trace back to one sample, sequenced in a study of blood T cell repertoires in COVID-19. TCRdb's copy holds only in-frame clones and misses some; the assay was immunoSEQ multiplex PCR. Of over 85,000 clones in the sample, around 90% are singletons; the top ten hold about 15%. Sequences were obtained from peripheral blood. The receptors were gathered from a male donor with acute or convalescent COVID-19.

The chain combines TRBV25-1 with TRBJ1-1, with D perhaps matching TRBD1 (5 bases). Germline CDR1 is MGHDK and CDR2 is SYGVNS. The CDR3 contains 12 residues. Between the trimmed V and J ends, which lost 10 bases and 3 bases, there was a span of 12 bases. CDR3 bases: TGTGCCATCCTGGGAGGGGACACTGAAGCTTTCTTT. It is translated as CAILGGDTEAFF. The full variable domain, its missing parts supplied by reference TRBV25-1 and TRBJ1-1, is EADIYQTPRYLVIGTGKKITLECSQTMGHDKMYWYQQDPGMELHLIHYSYGVNSTEKGDLSSESTVSRIRTEHFPLTLESARPSHTSQYLCAILGGDTEAFFGQGTRLTVV.

This clone has a single count. This rearrangement joins TRBV2 to TRBJ2-3, with 9 nucleotides matching TRBD2. With V trimmed by 6 bases and J by 3 bases, 7 bases remained unmatched. CDR1 and CDR2 from the germline V gene are SNHLY and FYNNEI. The CDR3 covers 15 residues. CDR3 coding DNA: TGTGCCAGCAGCCGGAGCGGGGGGAGGACAGATACGCAGTATTTT. This sequence encodes CASSRSGGRTDTQYF.

This clone has only one observation. The chain couples TRBV11-3 to TRBJ1-5; TRBD1 is a possible D gene (6 bases). Germline-derived CDR1 and CDR2 are SGHNT and YENEEA. The CDR3 is 14 residues long. Trimming left V 3 bases short and J 2 bases short, with 8 bases between. CDR3 in DNA: TGTGCCAGCAGCTTCAAGGGGGGCAATCAGCCCCAGCATTTT. Translation: CASSFKGGNQPQHF.

The genes are TRBV6-5 and TRBJ2-7; possibly TRBD2 for D (5 bases). Trimming took off 6 bases at V and 7 bases at J, with 16 bases between the two ends. The germline V gene encodes CDR1 MNHEY and CDR2 SVGAGI. This CDR3 region has 13 residues. The DNA of the CDR3 is TGTGCCAGCAGGCGAGCGGCTACTCAGGAGCAGTACTTC. Translating gives CASRRAATQEQYF.

The chain is built from TRBV5-1 and TRBJ1-6; D is unresolved. Germline-derived CDR1 and CDR2 are SGHRS and YFSETQ. With 0 bases removed from V and 5 bases from J, the gap between germline ends came to 12 bases. CDR3 length: 16 amino acids. The CDR3 DNA follows: TGCGCCAGCAGCTTGGCAGCAGCGGTTGATAATTCACCCCTCCACTTT. It encodes CASSLAAAVDNSPLHF.

This rearrangement joins TRBV30 to TRBJ1-2, with D possibly being TRBD1 (5 bases). In germline, CDR1 is GTSNPN, CDR2 SVGIG (reference sequence). There are 15 residues in the CDR3. V lost 3 bases, J lost 0 bases, and 14 bases lay in between. The CDR3 sequence is CAWSPGAQANYGYTF. The CDR3 DNA is TGTGCCTGGAGCCCTGGGGCACAAGCTAACTATGGCTACACCTTC.

The CDR3 sequence: CASNDRAGNEKLFF. CDR3 nucleotides: TGTGCCAGCAACGACAGGGCTGGGAATGAAAAACTGTTTTTT. V and J are TRBV6-5 and TRBJ1-4; TRBD1 aligns across 7 bases. J gave up 5 bases and V 7 bases, and 7 bases lay outside the gene matches. CDR3 size: 14 residues. Germline V gives CDR1 MNHEY, CDR2 SVGAGI.

This clone has more than one count but fewer than ten. V usage is TRBV7-9 and J usage is TRBJ2-7; maybe TRBD1 (5 bases). This CDR3 comprises 16 residues. Looked up from germline, CDR1 is SEHNR and CDR2 is FQNEAQ (reference sequence). Trimming took off 4 bases at V and 3 bases at J, with 19 bases between the two ends. DNA of the CDR3: TGTGCCAGCAGCTCTCTAGGGGTAAGACACAACTACGAGCAGTACTTC. It translates to CASSSLGVRHNYEQYF.

This chain joins TRBV6-5 and TRBJ2-5; D not resolved. The CDR3 extends over 16 amino acids. CDR1 MNHEY and CDR2 SVGAGI come from the germline V gene. The V end lost 0 bases, the J end lost 1 base, and 12 bases lay between the germline ends. CDR3 residues: CASSYSLRGSQETQYF. CDR3 nucleotides: TGTGCCAGCAGTTACTCTCTCCGCGGCAGCCAAGAGACCCAGTACTTC.